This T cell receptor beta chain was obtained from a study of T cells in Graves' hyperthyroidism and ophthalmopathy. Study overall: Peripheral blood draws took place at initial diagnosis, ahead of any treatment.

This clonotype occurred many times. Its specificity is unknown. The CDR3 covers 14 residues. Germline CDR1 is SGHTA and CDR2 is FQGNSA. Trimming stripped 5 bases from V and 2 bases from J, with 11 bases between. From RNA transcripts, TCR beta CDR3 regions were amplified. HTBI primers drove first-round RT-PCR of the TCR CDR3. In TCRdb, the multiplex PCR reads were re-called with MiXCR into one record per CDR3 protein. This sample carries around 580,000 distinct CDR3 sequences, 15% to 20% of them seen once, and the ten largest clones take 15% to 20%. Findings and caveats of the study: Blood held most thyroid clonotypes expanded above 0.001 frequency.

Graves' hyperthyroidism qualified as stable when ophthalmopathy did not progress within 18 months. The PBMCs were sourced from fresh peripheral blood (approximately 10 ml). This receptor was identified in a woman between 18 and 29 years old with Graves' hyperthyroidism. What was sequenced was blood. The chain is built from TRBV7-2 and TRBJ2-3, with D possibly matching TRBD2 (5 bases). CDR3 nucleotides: TGTGCCAGCAGCATAGAGCGGTACACAGATACGCAGTATTTT. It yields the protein CASSIERYTDTQYF.